This paragraph reports one T cell receptor (beta chain). This clone was counted between two and nine times. Its antigen has not been determined. No quality values exist for individual bases; no much larger clone is one base distant. Each collaborating institution followed its own protocols to collect whole blood in K2EDTA tubes. For TCRbeta analysis, collaborators shipped samples as frozen whole blood, isolated PBMCs, or DNA extracted from either of those sample types. TCRbeta CDR3 regions were amplified from genomic DNA using the immunoSEQ Assay, a bias-controlled multiplex PCR. On the authors' methods: Nucleated cell counts per sample were estimated from amplification of reference gene primers within the assay. To quantify the absolute abundance of each unique TCRbeta CDR3 rearrangement, sequence reads were collapsed and filtered. For each sample, productive Simpson clonality was calculated by taking the square root of Simpson's diversity index across productive rearrangements. Drawn from immuneACCESS, this table holds only the in-frame rearrangements with V and J called that TCRdb kept. Clones are partly lost; checked studies trace under half to an unresolved V gene and leave the rest unexplained. V and J calls and clone size are those listed in that table; D and trimming were worked out from the DNA. This sample gives around 260,000 clones in total; roughly 90% of them show up just once. Of the sample, 3% falls within the top ten clones.

CDR1 PRHDT and CDR2 FYEKMQ are derived from the germline V gene (reference sequence). The CDR3, cysteine through phenylalanine, is 14 amino acids long. Kept here is only the CDR3 DNA, which spans 42 bases and is read in frame from base 1. Trimming costs V 0 bases and J 7 bases, and their ends lie 10 bases apart. This specimen belongs to a study of blood T cell repertoires in COVID-19 (TCRdb year 2020). Regarding the complete study: Samples from collaborators originated in the United States, Italy and Spain and spanned both the acute and convalescent phases of COVID-19. The prospective study material was composed of cDNA or gDNA derived from T cells, B-cell-depleted T cells, or PBMCs. Deeply sampled blood TCRbeta repertoires from subjects exposed to, actively infected with, or recovered from COVID-19 were included in the dataset. A freely available public database, intended as a resource for researchers studying the immune response to SARS-CoV-2, is where the repertoires were released. The samples were drawn from two sources: the first 160 participants of the ongoing ImmuneRACE study, and 950 to 1,500 subjects contributed by 6 global collaborators. Nearly every sample came with metadata listing a de-identified subject ID, COVID-19 status, age in years and sex. Where HLA class I and class II types were available, the types were taken from metadata supplied by the sample provider, not from assay-based typing.

General conclusions and limits of the study: Clinical and demographic metadata were provided uncurated, with the amount varying by source and participant.

The source is a woman between 25 and 40 years old with active or convalescent COVID-19. Sequenced material: peripheral blood. The chain couples TRBV13 to TRBJ1-5; the D gene is not confidently resolved. The DNA sequence is as follows: TGTGCCAGCAGCTTAGGCCCAGGCCGGCAGCCCCAGCATTTT. Translated, this is CASSLGPGRQPQHF.